The rows below give T cell receptor beta chains drawn from one sample of a study of T cell responses to AZD1222 COVID-19 vaccine. Measured with immunoSEQ multiplex PCR; TCRdb has only the in-frame clones, and not every one. The repertoire holds around 100,000 clones, with roughly 80% as singletons. The sequences come from peripheral blood, collected on day 0 of AZD1222 vaccination. These receptors were taken from an adult in good health. Each CDR3 is given with its conserved first and last residue.

J gene	V gene	CDR3 protein
TRBJ1-6	TRBV27	CASSLRNSPLHF
TRBJ1-5	TRBV7-8	CASSLSRGQPQHF
TRBJ1-2	TRBV25-1	CASSSQGDWGYGYTF
TRBJ2-2	TRBV18	CASSPDTYTGELFF
TRBJ2-5	TRBV28	CASSPGTGGRREGRETQYF
TRBJ1-1	TRBV6-1	CASSEPGQGDTEAFF
TRBJ2-2	TRBV9	CASRAGQNTGELFF
TRBJ2-5	TRBV5-4	CASSLTGRETQYF
TRBJ1-5	TRBV6-5	CASSYVRNQPQHF
TRBJ2-4	TRBV7-3	CASSSSNGVAKNIQYF
TRBJ2-5	TRBV7-3	CASSFLHQETQYF
TRBJ2-7	TRBV28	CASRPGGAHEQYF
TRBJ1-1	TRBV6-2/TRBV6-3	CASSYDRGYMNTEAFF
TRBJ2-7	TRBV5-8	CASSWDREGKQYF
TRBJ1-5	TRBV7-8	CASSLDRSPSNQPQHF
TRBJ1-2	TRBV7-2	CASSLAGTGGPYGYTF
TRBJ1-3	TRBV4-1	CASSQPTGGGGNTIYF